This T cell receptor (beta chain) derives from a study of beta chain features in type 1 diabetes. The CDR3 has 15 amino acids. Trimming removed 0 bases from V and 3 bases from J; junction bases left unmatched: 3. Germline V gene data show CDR1 as SGHRS and CDR2 as YFSETQ. Note on this clone: What it recognizes is unknown.

General study findings and limits: The study found that naive, central memory and Treg TCRB repertoires appeared more similar in patients than in healthy donors. More deletions and fewer insertions at VDJ junctions were seen in type 1 diabetes patients.

Every bit of the isolated RNA underwent reverse transcription, so sequencing read expressed TCRB transcripts. Clones were read by immunoSEQ multiplex PCR, and TCRdb kept only the in-frame ones, dropping some. The table records hundreds of thousands of clones, roughly 8% of them present only once. Sequenced input: central memory CD4+ T cells from blood. The V gene is TRBV5-1, the J gene TRBJ1-3; 7 bases map to TRBD1. The source of this sequence is a woman between 18 and 29 years old in good health. This CDR3 reads CASSLGGQSGNTIYF. Here the CDR3 DNA reads TGCGCCAGCAGCTTGGGGGGACAGAGTGGAAACACCATATATTTT.